The clone carrying this T cell receptor (beta chain) appeared many times. These data belong to a study of blood T cells in healthy people across ages. The V gene end was trimmed by 5 bases and the J gene end by 4 bases; junction bases not matched to a gene: 10. Germline CDR1 and CDR2: SGHVS and FQNEAQ. The length of the CDR3 is 15 residues. Next came a second PCR, run for roughly 6 to 11 cycles, which used a sample-barcoded 5' primer along with a J-beta primer mix. TCRdb fed the 5' RACE reads into MiXCR, producing one record per CDR3 protein. The table has 750,000 to 850,000 distinct CDR3 sequences, around 25% seen once. These sequences were also reported in another study, on T cells of mothers and their children.

Sequenced sample: blood. The rearrangement uses TRBV7-8 and TRBJ2-7; 8 positions agree with TRBD1. This sequence originates from a boy between 5 and 17 years old in good health. The CDR3 sequence is CASSPGDRIPYEQYF. CDR3 bases: TGTGCCAGCAGCCCGGGGGACAGGATCCCTTACGAGCAGTACTTC. The full variable domain, its missing parts supplied by reference TRBV7-8 and TRBJ2-7, is GAGVSQSPRYKVAKRGQDVALRCDPISGHVSLFWYQQALGQGPEFLTYFQNEAQLDKSGLPSDRFFAERPEGSVSTLKIQRTQQEDSAVYLCASSPGDRIPYEQYFGPGTRLTVT.